One sample yielded the 24 T cell receptor beta chains listed below, sequenced in a study of blood T cell repertoires in COVID-19. Clones were read by immunoSEQ multiplex PCR, and TCRdb kept only the in-frame ones, dropping some. The data hold about 250,000 clones, with almost 85% observed a single time. Sequenced material: peripheral blood. All receptors derive from a man in his forties or fifties with COVID-19, enrolled during active disease.

This clone was seen once. This chain links TRBV4-1 with TRBJ1-1, with TRBD1 matching over 7 bases. Trimming at V came to 1 base and at J to 1 base, leaving 3 bases not matched to a gene. Germline-derived CDR1 and CDR2 are MGHRA and YSYEKL. The length of the CDR3 is 15 residues. CDR3 loop: CASSQGDSGNTEAFF. The CDR3 DNA reads TGCGCCAGCAGCCAAGGGGACAGCGGGAACACTGAAGCTTTCTTT.

The chain combines TRBV7-9 with TRBJ2-1; 7 bases map to TRBD1. The V and J ends lost 2 bases and 10 bases, in that order; junction bases with no gene match: 8. This CDR3 region has 14 residues. Germline V CDR1 and CDR2: SEHNR, FQNEAQ (reference sequence). As DNA, the CDR3 is TGTGCCAGCAGCTTAAAGGGGGCCGGCCCCGAGCAGTTCTTC. It specifies CASSLKGAGPEQFF.

The chain uses TRBV5-1 and TRBJ2-1, with 9 positions matching TRBD2. V dropped 4 bases and J dropped 3; count of bases not matched to a gene: 5. The V gene's germline CDR1 is SGHRS and CDR2 YFSETQ. The CDR3 is made up of 15 amino acids. This CDR3 is CASSISGGLYNEQFF. The CDR3 region has the DNA TGCGCCAGCAGCATTAGCGGGGGACTCTACAATGAGCAGTTCTTC.

Here the CDR3 DNA reads TGTGCCAGCAGTTACTCTGGGACTAGCGGGCTCGGCCCCCATACGCAGTATTTT. Protein sequence: CASSYSGTSGLGPHTQYF. The rearrangement joins TRBV6-2 or TRBV6-3 to TRBJ2-3, with TRBD2 matching 12 bases. This CDR3 is 18 amino acids long. Germline V lookup: CDR1 MNHEY, CDR2 SVGEGT. V shed 0 bases, J shed 7 bases, and the junction held 11 bases outside the gene matches.

By sample fraction, this clone is medium-sized. The CDR3 reads CASRLTGEGSTEAFF. The CDR3 bases are TGTGCCAGCAGATTAACGGGGGAGGGGAGCACTGAAGCTTTCTTT. The chain combines TRBV7-9 with TRBJ1-1; TRBD1 is a possible D gene (5 bases). V shed 6 bases and J shed 4 bases, with 18 bases lying between them. Germline values: CDR1 SEHNR, CDR2 FQNEAQ (reference sequence). The CDR3 is made up of 15 amino acids.

This chain connects TRBV19 to TRBJ2-7; 8 bases are a match to TRBD1. Looked up from germline, CDR1 is LNHDA and CDR2 is SQIVND (reference sequence). CDR3 length equals 14 residues. Trimming took 8 bases from V and 2 from J; bases not matched to a gene: 8. Written as DNA, the CDR3 is TGTGCCAGTGCATCGACAGGGGCTACCTACGAGCAGTACTTC. Translating it yields CASASTGATYEQYF.

The chain has TRBV7-2 and TRBJ1-2; D gene uncertain. Germline CDR1 and CDR2: SGHTA and FQGNSA. The CDR3 is 13 residues long. V lost 4 bases and J 4 bases, leaving 10 bases between the germline ends. The CDR3 DNA follows: TGTGCCAGCAGCTACCGCGAGAGCTATGGCTACACCTTC. Its translation is CASSYRESYGYTF.

V gene TRBV5-1 combines with J gene TRBJ2-7; no definite D call. Germline CDR1 SGHRS, CDR2 YFSETQ. V was cut by 5 bases and J by 0 bases, with 9 bases left in between. This CDR3 is 13 amino acids long. This CDR3 is CASREDNSYEQYF. The CDR3 region has the DNA TGCGCCAGCAGGGAAGACAACTCCTACGAGCAGTACTTC.

The chain has TRBV3-1 (or the pseudogene TRBV3-2) and TRBJ2-5, with 12 bases identical to TRBD2. The CDR3 contains 15 residues. The V gene's germline CDR1 is LGHDT and CDR2 YNNKEL (reference sequence). Unmatched junction bases numbered 5, after V lost 4 bases and J lost 5 bases. This CDR3 is CASSRTSGAWETQYF. The DNA for the CDR3 is TGTGCCAGCAGCCGGACTAGCGGGGCTTGGGAGACCCAGTACTTC.

This chain uses TRBV2 with TRBJ1-6; TRBD1 aligns across 7 bases. The CDR3 covers 17 residues. With 6 bases clipped from V and 0 bases from J, the junction kept 8 bases outside the gene matches. From germline, CDR1 is SNHLY and CDR2 FYNNEI. The CDR3 region has the DNA TGTGCCAGCAGGCGGACAGGCCGTAGCTCCTATAATTCACCCCTCCACTTT. Its protein product is CASRRTGRSSYNSPLHF. Filled out from reference TRBV2 and TRBJ1-6, the complete variable domain reads EPEVTQTPSHQVTQMGQEVILRCVPISNHLYFYWYRQILGQKVEFLVSFYNNEISEKSEIFDDQFSVERPDGSNFTLKIRSTKLEDSAMYFCASRRTGRSSYNSPLHFGNGTRLTVT.

V is TRBV7-9 and J is TRBJ1-1; possibly TRBD1 for D (5 bases). The CDR3 runs to 14 residues. V was clipped by 3 bases and J by 0 bases, with 8 bases between them. CDR1 and CDR2 (germline): SEHNR, FQNEAQ (reference sequence). CDR3 bases: TGTGCCAGCAGCTTCAGGGTACTGAACACTGAAGCTTTCTTT. It translates to CASSFRVLNTEAFF.

The chain recombines TRBV7-8 with TRBJ2-5; weak D call: TRBD2 (5 bases). Germline V gene lookup returns CDR1 SGHVS and CDR2 FQNEAQ. Trimming shortened V by 1 base and J by 3 bases, and 9 bases separated the two germline ends. There are 14 residues in the CDR3. The CDR3 loop is CASSLDTSEETQYF. The CDR3 DNA sequence: TGTGCCAGCAGCTTAGATACTAGTGAAGAGACCCAGTACTTC.

CDR3 in amino acids: CASSTTGDEQYF. The CDR3 region has the DNA TGTGCCAGCAGCACGACAGGGGACGAGCAGTACTTC. The chain carries TRBV7-9 and TRBJ2-7, with TRBD1 matching over 8 bases. Germline-derived CDR1 and CDR2 are SEHNR and FQNEAQ (reference sequence). CDR3 size: 12 residues. J lost 5 bases, V lost 5 bases, and 2 bases had no gene match. Supplemented by reference TRBV7-9 and TRBJ2-7, the full variable domain reads DTGVSQNPRHKITKRGQNVTFRCDPISEHNRLYWYRQTLGQGPEFLTYFQNEAQLEKSRLLSDRFSAERPKGSFSTLEIQRTEQGDSAMYLCASSTTGDEQYFGPGTRLTVT.

V usage is TRBV4-2 and J usage is TRBJ2-1, with D tentatively TRBD1 (5 bases). V lost 4 bases, J lost 7 bases, and 11 bases lay in between. This CDR3 contains 13 residues. Germline CDR1 LGHNA, CDR2 YNFKEQ. The CDR3 DNA reads TGTGCCAGCAGCCGGTCAGGGCTGAATGAGCAGTTCTTC. It yields the protein CASSRSGLNEQFF.

This chain uses TRBV13 with TRBJ2-2; 11 bases agree with TRBD2. The V gene's germline CDR1 is PRHDT and CDR2 FYEKMQ (reference sequence). Trimming cost V 7 bases and J 5 bases; bases outside gene matches: 9. This CDR3 is 16 amino acids long. CDR3 bases: TGTGCCAGCACGAAAAAGACTAGCGGGGTTACCGGGGAGCTGTTTTTT. It is translated as CASTKKTSGVTGELFF.

The V and J genes are TRBV19 and TRBJ2-3; TRBD2 agrees at 12 bases. This CDR3 region has 17 residues. With 5 bases clipped from V and 4 bases from J, the junction kept 10 bases outside the gene matches. The germline V gene encodes CDR1 LNHDA and CDR2 SQIVND (reference sequence). CDR3 residues: CASSEASGGAGADTQYF. CDR3 sequence (DNA): TGTGCCAGTAGTGAGGCTAGCGGGGGGGCCGGGGCAGATACGCAGTATTTT.

This clone occurred a few times. The rearrangement uses TRBV4-1 and TRBJ1-2; TRBD1 agrees at 7 bases. Losses at the gene ends were 0 bases for V and 2 bases for J; bases not matched to a gene: 9. The CDR3 is 17 residues long. CDR1 is MGHRA and CDR2 is YSYEKL in the germline V gene. The CDR3 region is CASSQEGGGRGNYGYTF. DNA of the CDR3: TGCGCCAGCAGCCAAGAAGGGGGTGGCAGGGGGAACTATGGCTACACCTTC.

The chain links TRBV9 to TRBJ2-7, with 7 bases fitting TRBD1. CDR1 is SGDLS and CDR2 is YYNGEE in the germline V gene. V was pared by 0 bases and J by 6 bases, with 9 bases of the junction left unmatched. The CDR3 spans 15 residues. CDR3 sequence: CASSVATVQGTEQYF. The DNA for the CDR3 is TGTGCCAGCAGCGTAGCTACAGTACAGGGGACCGAGCAGTACTTC.

V gene TRBV5-1 combines with J gene TRBJ2-7; D may be TRBD1 (5 bases). V shed 3 bases and J shed 1 base, with 29 bases lying between them. CDR1 is SGHRS and CDR2 is YFSETQ in the germline V gene. This CDR3 region has 20 residues. CDR3 protein: CASSWGLQGRERAGSYEQYF. The CDR3 region has the DNA TGCGCCAGCAGCTGGGGTCTCCAGGGCCGCGAAAGGGCTGGGTCCTACGAGCAGTACTTC.

V and J are TRBV19 and TRBJ1-4; D is undetermined. In germline, CDR1 is LNHDA, CDR2 SQIVND (reference sequence). Trimming left V 9 bases short and J 0 bases short, with 8 bases between. This CDR3 spans 13 amino acids. The CDR3 sequence: CASTEATNEKLFF. The CDR3 nucleotides read TGTGCCAGCACGGAGGCAACTAATGAAAAACTGTTTTTT.

This sequence joins TRBV4-2 and TRBJ2-7; maybe TRBD2 (6 bases). This CDR3 has 15 amino acids. Trimming stripped 2 bases from V and 0 bases from J, with 11 bases between. Germline values: CDR1 LGHNA, CDR2 YNFKEQ. CDR3 sequence (DNA): TGTGCCAGCAGCCAATCGGGACTCAGCTCCTACGAGCAGTACTTC. As protein: CASSQSGLSSYEQYF.

The chain is built from TRBV16 and TRBJ1-5; possibly TRBD1 for D (5 bases). The CDR3 has 15 residues. Trimming took off 4 bases at V and 6 bases at J, with 16 bases between the two ends. The germline V gene has CDR1 KGHSY and CDR2 FQNENV. The chain's CDR3 is CASSPTRQGGQPQHF. The DNA of the CDR3 is TGTGCCAGCAGCCCAACGAGGCAGGGAGGTCAGCCCCAGCATTTT.

Only a few counts were recorded for this clone. This chain links TRBV6-5 with TRBJ2-7; possibly TRBD1 for D (6 bases). The V end was cut by 4 bases, the J end by 0 bases, with 10 bases between. This CDR3 contains 14 residues. Germline CDR1 MNHEY, CDR2 SVGAGI. CDR3 amino acids: CASSSTGNSYEQYF. The DNA of the CDR3 is TGTGCCAGCAGTTCAACAGGGAACTCCTACGAGCAGTACTTC.

The V call is TRBV9, the J call TRBJ1-2, with TRBD1 matching 9 bases. Trimming took 4 bases from V and 5 from J; bases not matched to a gene: 9. The CDR3 is 15 residues long. Germline-derived CDR1 and CDR2 are SGDLS and YYNGEE. The CDR3 bases are TGTGCCAGCAGCATACAGGGGGCGCCGTCTTATGGCTACACCTTC. Amino acid sequence: CASSIQGAPSYGYTF. The complete variable domain, with remaining parts taken from reference TRBV9 and TRBJ1-2, reads DSGVTQTPKHLITATGQRVTLRCSPRSGDLSVYWYQQSLDQGLQFLIQYYNGEERAKGNILERFSAQQFPDLHSELNLSSLELGDSALYFCASSIQGAPSYGYTFGSGTRLTVV.